This TCR beta chain emerged from a study of early T cells in non-severe SARS-CoV-2 infection. Study background: Whole-blood bulk RNA, unsorted, was sequenced, and chains were unpaired.

This clonotype appeared many times. Its specificity is not known. As part of library construction, unique molecular identifiers were attached to individual cDNA molecules. MiXCR, applied by TCRdb to the 5' RACE reads, yields one record per CDR3 protein. The profile covers more than 15,000 distinct CDR3 sequences, with over 5.5% appearing a single time and about 6.4% taken by the ten largest. With 1 base removed from V and 4 bases from J, the gap between germline ends came to 15 bases. The CDR3 is made up of 15 amino acids. Germline lookup yields CDR1 SGHRS and CDR2 YFSETQ. Notes on the study in general: Anti-spike CD8 specificities were favored by VDJdb matching, whose results missed private and CD4 specificities.

The chain couples TRBV5-1 to TRBJ2-7, with no clear D. The receptor was isolated from an adult who was a healthcare worker with PCR-confirmed SARS-CoV-2 infection or an uninfected control (not recorded which). Sequenced material: whole blood, taken at baseline. The CDR3 bases are TGCGCCAGCAGCTTGAGGCGAGGAACCCAATACGAGCAGTACTTC. This translates into CASSLRRGTQYEQYF.